The 27 T cell receptor beta chains presented below share a single source sample, sequenced in a study of cytomegalovirus exposure and HLA in healthy donors. The PCR contained 60 Vbeta and 13 Jbeta primers. Sequenced by immunoSEQ multiplex PCR; TCRdb stores in-frame clones only, minus some. This sample has under 150,000 clones, with roughly 70% found just once. Sequences were obtained from PBMCs. Receptors were obtained from a man aged 50-59 years in good health and CMV-seropositive.

The gene calls are TRBV9 and TRBJ2-3; D not certain. Germline V CDR1 and CDR2: SGDLS, YYNGEE. The length of the CDR3 is 14 residues. Trimming left V 0 bases short and J 5 bases short, with 10 bases between. The CDR3 region has the DNA TGTGCCAGCAGCGTAGATAGCTTGAAAGATACGCAGTATTTT. Protein sequence: CASSVDSLKDTQYF.

Here the CDR3 reads CASSPQTSGRWKEQYF. DNA for the CDR3: TGTGCCAGCTCCCCTCAGACTAGCGGGAGATGGAAAGAGCAGTACTTC. The V and J genes are TRBV11-1 and TRBJ2-7; 12 bases match TRBD2. CDR1 is SGHAT and CDR2 is FQDESV in the germline V gene (reference sequence). Trimming took 8 bases from V and 7 from J; bases not matched to a gene: 15. The CDR3 sequence is 16 residues long.

The chain is built from TRBV27 and TRBJ2-7; no definite D call. The length of the CDR3 is 11 residues. Trimming took off 4 bases at V and 1 base at J, with 2 bases between the two ends. Germline V gives CDR1 MNHEY, CDR2 SMNVEV (reference sequence). The CDR3 sequence is CASSSSYEQYF. The DNA of the CDR3 is TGTGCCAGCAGTTCATCCTACGAGCAGTACTTC.

This clone turned up a few times. In the same sample, other DNA sequences code for this CDR3. The chain joins TRBV5-6 to TRBJ2-5; D is undetermined. Germline V gene lookup returns CDR1 SGHDT and CDR2 YYEEEE. This CDR3 has 11 amino acids. V shed 2 bases and J shed 4 bases, with 3 bases lying between them. The CDR3 loop reads CASSFRETQYF. The CDR3 DNA reads TGTGCCAGCAGCTTTCGAGAGACCCAGTACTTC.

This clone was picked up one time. The gene calls are TRBV9 and TRBJ2-5, with TRBD1 matching 7 bases. The CDR3 covers 15 residues. The V and J ends lost 4 bases and 2 bases, in that order; junction bases with no gene match: 8. Germline CDR1 SGDLS, CDR2 YYNGEE. The CDR3 DNA sequence: TGTGCCAGCAGCTCTAACGGACAGGTTCAAGAGACCCAGTACTTC. This encodes CASSSNGQVQETQYF.

The rearrangement joins TRBV5-1 to TRBJ2-5; 11 bases are a match to TRBD2. V gave up 4 bases and J gave up 3 bases; unmatched junction bases: 11. Germline V gene data show CDR1 as SGHRS and CDR2 as YFSETQ. The length of the CDR3 is 17 residues. The CDR3 DNA follows: TGCGCCAGCAGCCTGAGCGCGCTAGCGGGGGGAAAAGAGACCCAGTACTTC. Translating it yields CASSLSALAGGKETQYF.

The chain uses TRBV5-6 and TRBJ2-7; 7 bases are a match to TRBD2. Germline V gene sequence: CDR1 SGHDT, CDR2 YYEEEE. The V gene end was trimmed by 1 base and the J gene end by 0 bases; junction bases not matched to a gene: 7. CDR3 size: 16 residues. The CDR3 reads CASSLFIGGSSYEQYF. CDR3 DNA sequence: TGTGCCAGCAGCTTGTTTATAGGCGGGAGCTCCTACGAGCAGTACTTC.

The chain couples TRBV7-2 to TRBJ2-3, with D uncertain. Germline CDR1 reads SGHTA; CDR2 reads FQGNSA. This CDR3 has 12 amino acids. The V and J ends lost 4 bases and 2 bases respectively, with 4 bases between them. DNA for the CDR3: TGTGCCAGCAGCTCCTACACAGATACGCAGTATTTT. The encoded protein is CASSSYTDTQYF. Full variable domain (rest looked up from reference TRBV7-2 and TRBJ2-3): GAGVSQSPSNKVTEKGKDVELRCDPISGHTALYWYRQSLGQGLEFLIYFQGNSAPDKSGLPSDRFSAERTGGSVSTLTIQRTQQEDSAVYLCASSSYTDTQYFGPGTRLTVL.

This rearrangement joins TRBV7-9 to TRBJ1-1; D is uncertain. Germline values: CDR1 SEHNR, CDR2 FQNEAQ (reference sequence). CDR3 length: 13 residues. V gave up 5 bases and J gave up 7 bases, with 14 bases separating them. Here the CDR3 reads CASSPRAGDEAFF. The CDR3 coding sequence is TGTGCCAGCAGCCCGAGGGCCGGGGATGAAGCTTTCTTT.

The gene calls are TRBV5-1 and TRBJ2-2; no clear D gene. Between the trimmed V and J ends, which lost 0 bases and 7 bases, there was a span of 16 bases. CDR1 SGHRS and CDR2 YFSETQ come from the germline V gene. The CDR3 spans 16 residues. CDR3 sequence (DNA): TGCGCCAGCAGCTTGGCGGTAGCTAGACCCGACGGGGAGCTGTTTTTT. Translation gives CASSLAVARPDGELFF.

This chain joins TRBV5-5 and TRBJ2-7; 9 nucleotides match TRBD2. The germline V gene encodes CDR1 SGHKS and CDR2 YYEKEE (reference sequence). The CDR3 has 16 amino acids. Losses at the gene ends were 5 bases for V and 2 bases for J; bases not matched to a gene: 11. CDR3 amino acids: CASRQTTSGFTYEQYF. CDR3 DNA: TGTGCCAGCAGACAGACGACTAGCGGTTTTACCTACGAGCAGTACTTC.

The chain joins TRBV2 to TRBJ1-5; unclear D gene. The CDR3 has 14 amino acids. V was pared by 5 bases and J by 0 bases, with 8 bases between. The germline V gene encodes CDR1 SNHLY and CDR2 FYNNEI. CDR3 nucleotides: TGTGCCAGCAGTTTCTCGTTTAGCAATCAGCCCCAGCATTTT. This gives the protein CASSFSFSNQPQHF.

This clone was counted once. The J gene is TRBJ2-1, the V gene TRBV19; TRBD2 matches 14 bases. The V segment lost 4 bases and the J segment 8 bases; nucleotides outside the gene matches: 10. CDR1 is LNHDA, CDR2 SQIVND, per germline (reference sequence). The CDR3 runs 17 residues. CDR3 loop: CASSKWGTSGSGDEQFF. The CDR3 region has the DNA TGTGCCAGTAGTAAATGGGGGACTAGCGGGAGTGGCGATGAGCAGTTCTTC.

The chain combines TRBV7-2 with TRBJ2-2; maybe TRBD1 (6 bases). The CDR3 covers 14 residues. Trimming took off 3 bases at V and 3 bases at J, with 8 bases between the two ends. The V gene's germline CDR1 is SGHTA and CDR2 FQGNSA. CDR3 sequence: CASSLDRDTGELFF. The DNA of the CDR3 is TGTGCCAGCAGCTTGGACAGAGACACCGGGGAGCTGTTTTTT.

V is TRBV7-8 and J is TRBJ2-5; 9 nucleotides line up with TRBD2. V lost 1 base, J lost 5 bases, and 5 bases stayed unmatched. Germline CDR1 SGHVS, CDR2 FQNEAQ. The length of the CDR3 is 15 residues. The CDR3 nucleotides are TGTGCCAGCAGCTTAGGGCGGGGGGGTTCGGAGACCCAGTACTTC. Amino acids: CASSLGRGGSETQYF.

The rearrangement joins TRBV11-2 to TRBJ1-1, with D maybe TRBD1 (6 bases). This CDR3 contains 13 residues. V lost 4 bases and J lost 4, with 10 bases in between. Germline V gene data show CDR1 as SGHAT and CDR2 as FQNNGV. In DNA form, the CDR3 reads TGTGCCAGCAGCTCACAGGGAGCCACTGAAGCTTTCTTT. It translates to CASSSQGATEAFF.

The V call is TRBV27, the J call TRBJ2-2; tentatively, D is TRBD2 (5 bases). Trimming took off 0 bases at V and 5 bases at J, with 7 bases between the two ends. The CDR3 extends over 14 amino acids. From germline, CDR1 is MNHEY and CDR2 SMNVEV (reference sequence). The CDR3 here is CASSLSRATGELFF. The DNA for the CDR3 is TGTGCCAGCAGTTTATCGAGGGCAACCGGGGAGCTGTTTTTT.

This chain joins TRBV29-1 and TRBJ2-7; maybe TRBD2 (6 bases). V lost 6 bases to trimming and J lost 5 bases, with 26 bases between them. The CDR3 loop spans 16 amino acids. CDR1 is SQVTM and CDR2 is ANQGSEA in the germline V gene. The DNA for the CDR3 is TGCAGCGTGAGAGGAATGACTGGGGGGTCTTGGAACGAGCAGTACTTC. It translates to CSVRGMTGGSWNEQYF.

This clone was detected only a few times. This chain's CDR3 is CASSESRGSTEAFF. The DNA of the CDR3 is TGTGCCAGCAGCGAATCGCGGGGCTCTACTGAAGCTTTCTTT. The chain recombines TRBV6-6 with TRBJ1-1; possibly TRBD1 for D (5 bases). The CDR3 loop spans 14 amino acids. Germline-derived CDR1 and CDR2 are MNHNY and SVGAGI (reference sequence). The V end lost 6 bases, the J end lost 5 bases, and 16 bases lay between the germline ends.

The chain is built from TRBV4-1 and TRBJ2-3; D perhaps matches TRBD2 (6 bases). There are 15 residues in the CDR3. Germline CDR1 is MGHRA and CDR2 is YSYEKL. Trimming pared 5 bases from V and 4 bases from J, leaving 16 bases between. CDR3 bases: TGCGCCAGCAGCTCAAGTCCCCGCGGGGCAGATACGCAGTATTTT. It translates to CASSSSPRGADTQYF.

This chain joins TRBV5-1 and TRBJ2-6, with D possibly being TRBD1 (6 bases). Trimming left V 4 bases short and J 0 bases short, with 14 bases between. Germline loops: CDR1 SGHRS, CDR2 YFSETQ. This CDR3 region has 17 residues. The CDR3 loop is CASSPAGASSGANVLTF. The CDR3 DNA reads as TGCGCCAGCAGCCCAGCAGGGGCGAGCTCTGGGGCCAACGTCCTGACTTTC.

As DNA, the CDR3 is TGTGCCAGCAGGTTCGCGACAGGGGGCAGGTCCCCAGCTTTCTTT. This encodes CASRFATGGRSPAFF. V gene TRBV2 combines with J gene TRBJ1-1; 10 bases map to TRBD1. CDR1 and CDR2 from the germline V gene are SNHLY and FYNNEI. J was trimmed by 10 bases and V by 6 bases; bases with no gene match: 14. The CDR3 contains 15 residues.

The chain combines TRBV2 with TRBJ2-5; D not resolved. Germline V CDR1 and CDR2: SNHLY, FYNNEI. Trimming cost V 7 bases and J 8 bases, with 17 bases left between them. This CDR3 comprises 13 residues. CDR3 amino acids: CASKRSTVITQYF. For the CDR3, the DNA is TGTGCCAGCAAGAGGAGTACGGTGATAACCCAGTACTTC. Full variable domain (outside the CDR3, taken from reference TRBV2 and TRBJ2-5): EPEVTQTPSHQVTQMGQEVILRCVPISNHLYFYWYRQILGQKVEFLVSFYNNEISEKSEIFDDQFSVERPDGSNFTLKIRSTKLEDSAMYFCASKRSTVITQYFGPGTRLLVL.

The gene calls are TRBV27 and TRBJ2-7; 8 bases align to TRBD1. This CDR3 has 17 residues. Germline CDR1 reads MNHEY; CDR2 reads SMNVEV (reference sequence). The ends lost 5 bases at V and 3 bases at J; junction bases unmatched: 15. CDR3 sequence reads: CASSPLRGQGANYEQYF. The CDR3 region has the DNA TGTGCCAGCAGTCCACTCAGGGGGCAGGGGGCTAACTACGAGCAGTACTTC.

This clone was found many times. This chain uses TRBV4-3 with TRBJ1-1; D may be TRBD1 (5 bases). V lost 8 bases and J 4 bases, leaving 14 bases between the germline ends. The V gene's germline CDR1 is LGHNA and CDR2 YSLEER. This CDR3 contains 13 residues. The DNA for the CDR3 is TGCGCCAGCGCCTCCGGTAGGGGCACTGAAGCTTTCTTT. This encodes CASASGRGTEAFF.

The chain couples TRBV11-2 to TRBJ2-5, with a weak D call TRBD2 (6 bases). Germline V CDR1 and CDR2: SGHAT, FQNNGV. The CDR3 is made up of 14 amino acids. Trimming removed 1 base at V and 5 bases at J, with 11 bases between. The CDR3 spells CASSLVGLGETQYF. CDR3 nucleotide sequence: TGTGCCAGCAGCTTAGTGGGACTGGGGGAGACCCAGTACTTC.

The rearrangement uses TRBV7-2 and TRBJ2-2; 11 bases align to TRBD2. CDR3 length: 17 amino acids. V dropped 8 bases and J dropped 4; count of bases not matched to a gene: 12. Per the germline V gene, CDR1 is SGHTA and CDR2 is FQGNSA. DNA of the CDR3: TGTGCCAGCCCCTTCGTAGCGGGAGGGCCGCGCACCGGGGAGCTGTTTTTT. This gives the protein CASPFVAGGPRTGELFF.